This T cell receptor beta chain came from a study of T cells in tuberculosis. Method: immunoSEQ multiplex PCR; TCRdb's copy keeps in-frame clones and lacks some. Here the sample spans around 30,000 clones, under 95% being singletons. Time point in this sample: new active TB diagnosis, blood taken before or within 7 days of starting treatment. CDR1 and CDR2 from the germline V gene are LGHNT and FRNRAP. The CDR3 contains 19 residues. Trimming left V 3 bases short and J 2 bases short, with 23 bases between. The chain employs TRBV12-5 and TRBJ2-1; D is perhaps TRBD1 (5 bases). The TCR sequence derives from an adult with tuberculosis. The sequences come from PBMCs, collected at tuberculosis diagnosis. The chain's CDR3 is CASGFWARAQGTPYNEQFF. As DNA, the CDR3 is TGTGCTAGTGGTTTCTGGGCTAGGGCCCAGGGAACCCCCTACAATGAGCAGTTCTTC.